This note documents a single TCR beta chain sequence. Sequencing relied on a cDNA template that was reverse transcribed from extracted RNA. Assay used: immunoSEQ multiplex PCR; TCRdb lists only in-frame clones, some missing. This table holds about 270,000 clones, about 60% found once. The data are from a study of CD8+ T cells in alopecia areata. Treatment reported: oral pan-JAK inhibitor, 5-10 mg twice daily. CDR3 length equals 17 residues. CDR1 is SGHTA, CDR2 FQGNSA, per germline. V lost 7 bases to trimming and J lost 4 bases; unmatched junction nucleotides: 15. The sequence came from a human donor with alopecia areata. The chain joins TRBV7-2 to TRBJ2-1; 8 positions agree with TRBD2. This specimen consisted of CD4+ T cells sorted from blood, obtained at week 52, from a patient treated with tofacitinib. The CDR3: CASTLVGGGLLYNEQFF. The CDR3 DNA sequence: TGTGCCAGCACCCTGGTCGGCGGGGGGCTACTTTACAATGAGCAGTTCTTC.